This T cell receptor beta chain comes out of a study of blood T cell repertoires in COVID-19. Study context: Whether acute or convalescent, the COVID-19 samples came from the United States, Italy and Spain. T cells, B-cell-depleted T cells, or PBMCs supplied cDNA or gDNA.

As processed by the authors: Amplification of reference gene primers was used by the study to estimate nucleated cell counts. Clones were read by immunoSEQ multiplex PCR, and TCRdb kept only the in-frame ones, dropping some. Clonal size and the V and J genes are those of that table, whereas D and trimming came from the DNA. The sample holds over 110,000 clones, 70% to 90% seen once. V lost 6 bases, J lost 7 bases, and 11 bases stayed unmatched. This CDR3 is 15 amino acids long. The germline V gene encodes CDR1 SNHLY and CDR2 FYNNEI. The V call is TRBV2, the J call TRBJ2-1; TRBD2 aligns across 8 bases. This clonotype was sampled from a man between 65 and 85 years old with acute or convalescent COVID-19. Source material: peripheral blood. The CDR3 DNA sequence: TGTGCCAGCAGGGTGGTAGCGGGGATGCGAAATGAGCAGTTCTTC. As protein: CASRVVAGMRNEQFF.